Each of the 14 T cell receptor beta chains below was sequenced from the same sample in a study of T cell responses to AZD1222 COVID-19 vaccine. This table comes from immunoSEQ multiplex PCR, and its TCRdb copy is limited to in-frame clones, with some not included. The table shows 35,000 to 45,000 clones, with 65% to 85% occurring only once. The sequencing here drew on peripheral blood, taken 28 days after the second AZD1222 dose. The receptors originated from an adult who received the AZD1222 COVID-19 vaccine.

The chain links TRBV29-1 to TRBJ1-4; D is ambiguous. This CDR3 comprises 13 residues. Trimming pared 4 bases from V and 9 bases from J, leaving 15 bases between. Germline CDR1 and CDR2: SQVTM and ANQGSEA. The DNA of the CDR3 is TGCAGCGTTGGCTTCGCTGGAAGGAAAAAACTGTTTTTT. It codes for CSVGFAGRKKLFF.

V and J are TRBV30 and TRBJ2-2; D is unclear. The V end was cut by 4 bases, the J end by 4 bases, with 10 bases between. Germline V gene sequence: CDR1 GTSNPN, CDR2 SVGIG (reference sequence). The CDR3 has 13 amino acids. CDR3 protein: CAWNGQITGELFF. The DNA of the CDR3 is TGTGCCTGGAACGGGCAGATCACCGGGGAGCTGTTTTTT. Filled out from reference TRBV30 and TRBJ2-2, the complete variable domain reads SQTIHQWPATLVQPVGSPLSLECTVEGTSNPNLYWYRQAAGRGLQLLFYSVGIGQISSEVPQNLSASRPQDRQFILSSKKLLLSDSGFYLCAWNGQITGELFFGEGSRLTVL.

This rearrangement joins TRBV3-1 (or the pseudogene TRBV3-2) to TRBJ2-2; no firm D call. CDR3 length: 12 amino acids. V lost 3 bases to trimming and J lost 4 bases, with 3 bases between them. Germline V gene sequence: CDR1 LGHDT, CDR2 YNNKEL (reference sequence). The CDR3 spells CASSHRTGELFF. In DNA, the CDR3 is TGTGCCAGCAGCCACCGCACCGGGGAGCTGTTTTTT.

The gene calls are TRBV6-6 and TRBJ1-5; no clear D. Per the germline V gene, CDR1 is MNHNY and CDR2 is SVGAGI (reference sequence). There are 16 residues in the CDR3. The V end was cut by 6 bases, the J end by 2 bases, with 17 bases between. The CDR3 here is CASSPSAPGGNQPQHF. The DNA for the CDR3 is TGTGCCAGCAGCCCGTCAGCCCCGGGCGGCAATCAGCCCCAGCATTTT.

V usage is TRBV7-6 and J usage is TRBJ1-6; 8 positions agree with TRBD1. CDR1 is SGHVS and CDR2 is FNYEAQ in the germline V gene. This CDR3 has 15 residues. Germline trimming cut 2 bases from V and 7 bases from J; bases unmatched to any gene: 4. Written as DNA, the CDR3 is TGTGCCAGCAGCTTATTGGCAGGGGGCAATTCACCCCTCCACTTT. Protein sequence: CASSLLAGGNSPLHF.

This clone appeared a few times. The chain joins TRBV27 to TRBJ1-2; 10 bases agree with TRBD1. Germline loops: CDR1 MNHEY, CDR2 SMNVEV (reference sequence). Losses at the gene ends were 5 bases for V and 6 bases for J; bases not matched to a gene: 9. The CDR3 consists of 15 residues. This chain's CDR3 is CASSPPGQGIHGYTF. DNA for the CDR3: TGTGCCAGCAGTCCCCCGGGACAGGGGATACATGGCTACACCTTC.

Regarding this clone: The same CDR3 is also encoded by other DNA sequences in this sample. The chain has TRBV27 and TRBJ1-5, with D tentatively TRBD1 (6 bases). Trimming removed 3 bases at V and 4 bases at J, with 7 bases between. There are 13 residues in the CDR3. CDR1 and CDR2 from the germline V gene are MNHEY and SMNVEV (reference sequence). The CDR3 spells CASSLRGNQPQHF. The DNA of the CDR3 is TGTGCCAGCAGTTTGAGGGGGAATCAGCCCCAGCATTTT.

The J gene is TRBJ2-2, the V gene TRBV12-5, with 7 bases aligning to TRBD1. Germline CDR1 LGHNT, CDR2 FRNRAP. Trimming took 6 bases from V and 7 from J; bases not matched to a gene: 2. There are 12 residues in the CDR3. For the CDR3, the DNA is TGTGCTAGTGGACAGGGGAACGGGGAGCTGTTTTTT. Protein sequence: CASGQGNGELFF.

The chain links TRBV19 to TRBJ2-3; D is unresolved. CDR3 size: 20 residues. Trimming removed 3 bases from V and 2 bases from J, with 27 bases in between. Germline values: CDR1 LNHDA, CDR2 SQIVND (reference sequence). The CDR3 spells CASSIRLGRSTPAYTDTQYF. For the CDR3, the DNA is TGTGCCAGTAGTATCCGGCTTGGCAGGAGCACTCCCGCTTACACAGATACGCAGTATTTT. Based on the CDR3 plus reference TRBV19 and TRBJ2-3, the full variable domain is DGGITQSPKYLFRKEGQNVTLSCEQNLNHDAMYWYRQDPGQGLRLIYYSQIVNDFQKGDIAEGYSVSREKKESFPLTVTSAQKNPTAFYLCASSIRLGRSTPAYTDTQYFGPGTRLTVL.

This rearrangement joins TRBV29-1 to TRBJ2-1; D ambiguous. CDR3 length: 11 residues. Germline CDR1 is SQVTM and CDR2 is ANQGSEA. Trimming pared 4 bases from V and 7 bases from J, leaving 8 bases between. In nucleotides, the CDR3 is TGCAGCGTTGTATCTGCAAATGAGCAGTTCTTC. Amino acids: CSVVSANEQFF.

This chain uses TRBV9 with TRBJ2-5, with 9 bases that match TRBD2. The CDR3 covers 17 residues. In germline, CDR1 is SGDLS, CDR2 YYNGEE. V lost 0 bases and J lost 2; bases outside the gene matches: 8. DNA for the CDR3: TGTGCCAGCAGCGTAGCGGCGGGCGGGGGGGCTCAAGAGACCCAGTACTTC. Protein: CASSVAAGGGAQETQYF.

The genes are TRBV7-2 and TRBJ1-1; a weak D match, TRBD1 (6 bases). Germline V CDR1 and CDR2: SGHTA, FQGNSA. With 3 bases removed from V and 1 base from J, the gap between germline ends came to 9 bases. There are 14 residues in the CDR3. In DNA form, the CDR3 reads TGTGCCAGCAGCTTGATACAGGGGAACACTGAAGCTTTCTTT. Translation: CASSLIQGNTEAFF.

The J gene is TRBJ2-7, the V gene TRBV27; D not certain. Germline V gives CDR1 MNHEY, CDR2 SMNVEV (reference sequence). The V and J ends lost 1 base and 7 bases respectively, with 8 bases between them. The length of the CDR3 is 12 residues. The DNA for the CDR3 is TGTGCCAGCAGTTTATGGGGTGATGAGCAGTACTTC. Translation gives CASSLWGDEQYF.

The chain combines TRBV7-2 with TRBJ2-7; D might be TRBD1 (6 bases). This CDR3 is built from 12 residues. The V and J ends lost 5 bases and 3 bases respectively, with 8 bases between them. In germline, CDR1 is SGHTA, CDR2 FQGNSA. As DNA, the CDR3 is TGTGCCAGCAGCAAGGACAGCTACGAGCAGTACTTC. Protein: CASSKDSYEQYF.